Shown below are 20 T cell receptor beta chains from a single sample sequenced in a study of blood T cell repertoires in COVID-19. TCRdb's copy holds only in-frame clones and misses some; the assay was immunoSEQ multiplex PCR. The data contain tens of thousands of clones, roughly 78% of them singletons. The sample comprised peripheral blood. All receptors derive from a man aged 55 to 70 with acute or convalescent COVID-19.

The chain is built from TRBV19 and TRBJ1-5, with D possibly matching TRBD1 (6 bases). Germline-derived CDR1 and CDR2 are LNHDA and SQIVND (reference sequence). With 4 bases removed from V and 4 bases from J, the gap between germline ends came to 17 bases. This CDR3 region has 16 residues. DNA for the CDR3: TGTGCCAGTAGTACTCCCCAGGGGTTGGGGAATCAGCCCCAGCATTTT. Protein: CASSTPQGLGNQPQHF. Filled out from reference TRBV19 and TRBJ1-5, the complete variable domain reads DGGITQSPKYLFRKEGQNVTLSCEQNLNHDAMYWYRQDPGQGLRLIYYSQIVNDFQKGDIAEGYSVSREKKESFPLTVTSAQKNPTAFYLCASSTPQGLGNQPQHFGDGTRLSIL.

The gene calls are TRBV28 and TRBJ1-2; 9 bases align to TRBD1. The V segment lost 6 bases and the J segment 3 bases; nucleotides outside the gene matches: 14. Germline V gene sequence: CDR1 MDHEN, CDR2 SYDVKM. The CDR3 totals 17 residues. CDR3 nucleotide sequence: TGTGCCAGCAGCCTTTCCTCGTTCCGGACAGGGGACTATGGCTACACCTTC. It specifies CASSLSSFRTGDYGYTF.

J is TRBJ2-1 and V is TRBV6-4; D gene ambiguous. The CDR3 totals 16 residues. V dropped 10 bases and J dropped 7 bases, with 26 bases sitting between them. CDR1 MRHNA and CDR2 SNTAGT come from the germline V gene. The chain's CDR3 is CAITPPSALGLNEQFF. Written as DNA, the CDR3 is TGTGCCATCACACCCCCAAGCGCACTGGGTTTAAATGAGCAGTTCTTC.

This chain links TRBV29-1 with TRBJ1-1, with D maybe TRBD1 (6 bases). Germline V gene sequence: CDR1 SQVTM, CDR2 ANQGSEA. V dropped 6 bases and J dropped 0 bases, with 14 bases sitting between them. The CDR3 totals 14 residues. DNA for the CDR3: TGCAGCGTGGCAAAACAGGGCATGAACACTGAAGCTTTCTTT. Its protein is CSVAKQGMNTEAFF. Based on the CDR3 plus reference TRBV29-1 and TRBJ1-1, the full variable domain is SAVISQKPSRDICQRGTSLTIQCQVDSQVTMMFWYRQQPGQSLTLIATANQGSEATYESGFVIDKFPISRPNLTFSTLTVSNMSPEDSSIYLCSVAKQGMNTEAFFGQGTRLTVV.

This chain uses TRBV21-1 with TRBJ2-2; the D call in the table, TRBD2, was not verified against the DNA. TRBV21-1 represents a pseudogene. This CDR3 comprises 14 residues. The CDR3 protein is CASGAGRWPGELFF. The CDR3 DNA reads TGTGCCAGCGGGGCAGGGAGGTGGCCCGGGGAGCTGTTTTTT.

J is TRBJ2-2 and V is TRBV2; 11 bases fit TRBD1. Unmatched junction bases numbered 3, after V lost 4 bases and J lost 2 bases. The CDR3 totals 16 residues. Germline CDR1 and CDR2: SNHLY and FYNNEI. CDR3 bases: TGTGCCAGCAGTGCACGGACAGGGGGCAACACCGGGGAGCTGTTTTTT. Translation gives CASSARTGGNTGELFF.

In regard to this clone: This sample includes further DNA sequences coding for the same CDR3. The V gene is TRBV7-9, the J gene TRBJ1-2, with D possibly matching TRBD1 (6 bases). The CDR3 loop spans 13 amino acids. From germline, CDR1 is SEHNR and CDR2 FQNEAQ (reference sequence). V lost 5 bases, J lost 2 bases, and 9 bases lay in between. The CDR3 reads CASSHGQNYGYTF. CDR3 coding DNA: TGTGCCAGCAGCCATGGACAGAACTATGGCTACACCTTC.

The V and J genes are TRBV10-3 and TRBJ1-1, with no clear D. Germline loops: CDR1 ENHRY, CDR2 SYGVKD. V was cut by 3 bases and J by 7 bases, with 18 bases left in between. This CDR3 has 15 amino acids. The CDR3, as DNA: TGTGCCATCAGTGAAAATTTCGGGAGTGGGGATGAAGCTTTCTTT. It translates to CAISENFGSGDEAFF.

V is TRBV28 and J is TRBJ2-6; no definite D call. Per germline, CDR1 MDHEN and CDR2 SYDVKM. The CDR3 sequence is 15 residues long. Trimming took 6 bases from V and 0 from J, leaving 9 bases between them. The CDR3 DNA reads TGTGCCAGCAGACTCAGGTACTCTGGGGCCAACGTCCTGACTTTC. Its translation: CASRLRYSGANVLTF.

The chain employs TRBV11-2 and TRBJ2-1, with 8 bases aligning to TRBD2. Per the germline V gene, CDR1 is SGHAT and CDR2 is FQNNGV. The ends lost 1 base at V and 12 bases at J; junction bases unmatched: 14. This CDR3 is 16 amino acids long. CDR3 nucleotides: TGTGCCAGCAGCTTAGTTACTAGCGGCCACATTAAGGTGCAGTTCTTC. Protein: CASSLVTSGHIKVQFF.

The chain carries TRBV4-1 and TRBJ2-1; TRBD1 aligns across 10 bases. The CDR3 is 15 amino acids. Per the germline V gene, CDR1 is MGHRA and CDR2 is YSYEKL. The trim removed 1 base at V and 4 bases at J, leaving 1 base unmatched. The DNA of the CDR3 is TGCGCCAGCAGCCAAGGACAGGGGGCGTACAATGAGCAGTTCTTC. The encoded protein is CASSQGQGAYNEQFF.

The chain combines TRBV28 with TRBJ1-2; D gene uncertain. Trimming shortened V by 4 bases and J by 4 bases, and 10 bases separated the two germline ends. From germline, CDR1 is MDHEN and CDR2 SYDVKM. This CDR3 is 13 amino acids long. CDR3 protein: CASSSPLTYGYTF. Written as DNA, the CDR3 is TGTGCCAGCAGTTCGCCACTTACCTATGGCTACACCTTC.

The chain recombines TRBV7-3 with TRBJ2-3, with TRBD2 matching 10 bases. Trimming at V came to 4 bases and at J to 9 bases, leaving 10 bases not matched to a gene. Germline CDR1 SGHTA, CDR2 FQGTGA. The CDR3 has 15 residues. The chain's CDR3 is CASSSTSGLGVTQYF. The CDR3 nucleotides read TGTGCCAGCAGCTCGACTAGCGGGTTGGGTGTAACGCAGTATTTT.

The chain has TRBV5-1 and TRBJ2-5; the D is unclear. Trimming cost V 7 bases and J 2 bases, with 9 bases left between them. Looked up from germline, CDR1 is SGHRS and CDR2 is YFSETQ. The CDR3 runs to 12 residues. CDR3 nucleotides: TGCGCCAGCTCGAGGCAGCAAGAGACCCAGTACTTC. It codes for CASSRQQETQYF.

V and J are TRBV7-2 and TRBJ2-5; TRBD2 agrees at 7 bases. CDR3 size: 14 residues. V lost 4 bases and J lost 3; bases outside the gene matches: 5. Germline CDR1 SGHTA, CDR2 FQGNSA. The CDR3: CASSSRGGKETQYF. The CDR3 DNA follows: TGTGCCAGCAGCTCCCGGGGAGGGAAAGAGACCCAGTACTTC.

CDR3 protein: CASSFRSSYNEQFF. The CDR3 DNA sequence: TGTGCCAGCAGCTTCCGGAGCTCCTACAATGAGCAGTTCTTC. The rearrangement joins TRBV7-2 to TRBJ2-1, with D unclear. CDR1 and CDR2 from the germline V gene are SGHTA and FQGNSA. V was pared by 3 bases and J by 0 bases, with 6 bases between. The CDR3 is made up of 14 amino acids.

The chain joins TRBV3-1 (or the pseudogene TRBV3-2) to TRBJ1-1; maybe TRBD1 (6 bases). This CDR3 has 16 amino acids. V was trimmed by 4 bases and J by 4 bases, leaving 19 bases between them. Germline-derived CDR1 and CDR2 are LGHDT and YNNKEL (reference sequence). The CDR3 region has the DNA TGTGCCAGCAGCCCTACCGGGACACCTGGAAGCACTGAAGCTTTCTTT. Protein: CASSPTGTPGSTEAFF.

Comment on this clone: The sample has other DNA sequences that encode this CDR3 too. J is TRBJ2-1 and V is TRBV5-1, with D unclear. The germline V gene encodes CDR1 SGHRS and CDR2 YFSETQ. The CDR3 spans 15 residues. Trimming cost V 0 bases and J 0 bases, with 7 bases left between them. Written as DNA, the CDR3 is TGCGCCAGCAGCTTGGGCGGCAGCTCCTACAATGAGCAGTTCTTC. It codes for CASSLGGSSYNEQFF.

The chain joins TRBV29-1 to TRBJ2-7; no definite D call. The CDR3 runs 12 residues. The V gene's germline CDR1 is SQVTM and CDR2 ANQGSEA. V was clipped by 1 base and J by 2 bases, with 6 bases between them. DNA of the CDR3: TGCAGCGTTGAAGGGCCTCCCTACGAGCAGTACTTC. It codes for CSVEGPPYEQYF.

This clone came up a few times. The gene calls are TRBV19 and TRBJ1-1, with D perhaps matching TRBD1 (6 bases). The germline V and J ends were trimmed by 2 bases and 4 bases, with 11 bases remaining between them. The CDR3 runs 14 residues. CDR1 and CDR2 from the germline V gene are LNHDA and SQIVND (reference sequence). CDR3 in DNA: TGTGCCAGTAGTATAAGACAGGCCGCCACTGAAGCTTTCTTT. It specifies CASSIRQAATEAFF.